Here is one T cell receptor (beta chain) with its context. Its specificity is not known. The sample comes from a study of T cells in tumors after PD-1 blockade. The germline V gene has CDR1 MNHEY and CDR2 SVGAGI. The CDR3 has 12 amino acids. V lost 6 bases, J lost 7 bases, and 5 bases stayed unmatched. Repertoires were generated with immunoSEQ multiplex PCR, while TCRdb's copy carries only in-frame clones and drops some. The sample carries around 4,800 clones, around two thirds recorded once. Whole-study findings and limits: Some novel exhausted tumor clones appeared in pre-treatment blood, suggesting peripheral recruitment.

The specimen comprised tumor tissue, sampled before anti-PD-1 treatment. The chain links TRBV6-5 to TRBJ2-5; TRBD2 matches 7 bases. The source is a human donor with basal cell carcinoma. The CDR3 loop is CASRAGGGTQYF. For the CDR3, the DNA is TGTGCCAGCAGGGCTGGGGGGGGGACCCAGTACTTC.